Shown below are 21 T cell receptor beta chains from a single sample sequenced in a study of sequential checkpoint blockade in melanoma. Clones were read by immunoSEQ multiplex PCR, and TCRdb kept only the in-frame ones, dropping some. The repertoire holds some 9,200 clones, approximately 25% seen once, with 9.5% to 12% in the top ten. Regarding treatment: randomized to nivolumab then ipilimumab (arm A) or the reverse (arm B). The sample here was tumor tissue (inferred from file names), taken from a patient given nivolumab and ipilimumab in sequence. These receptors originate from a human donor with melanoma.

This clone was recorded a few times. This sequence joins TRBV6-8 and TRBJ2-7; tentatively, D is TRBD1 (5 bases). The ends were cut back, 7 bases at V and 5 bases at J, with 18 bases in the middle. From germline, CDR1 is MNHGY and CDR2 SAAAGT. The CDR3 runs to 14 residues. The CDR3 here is CASTLSRGTHEQYF. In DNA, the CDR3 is TGTGCCAGCACCCTTAGTAGGGGAACCCACGAGCAGTACTTC.

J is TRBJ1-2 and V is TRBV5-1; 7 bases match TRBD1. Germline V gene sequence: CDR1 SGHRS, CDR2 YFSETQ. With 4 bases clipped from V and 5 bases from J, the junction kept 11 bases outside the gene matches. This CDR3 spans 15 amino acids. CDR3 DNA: TGCGCCAGCAGCATAGGATCCGGGACAGCTTATGGCTACACCTTC. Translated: CASSIGSGTAYGYTF.

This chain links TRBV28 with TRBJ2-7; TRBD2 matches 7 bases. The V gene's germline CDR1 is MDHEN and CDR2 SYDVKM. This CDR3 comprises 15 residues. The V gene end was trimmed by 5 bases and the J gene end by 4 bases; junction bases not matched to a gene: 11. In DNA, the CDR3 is TGTGCCAGCAGTCCGACCCTGGGGGGAGGGTACGAGCAGTACTTC. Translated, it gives CASSPTLGGGYEQYF.

This chain's CDR3 is CASSPGRLTYEQYF. As DNA, the CDR3 is TGTGCCAGCTCACCAGGTCGCCTAACCTACGAGCAGTACTTC. The genes are TRBV18 and TRBJ2-7, with unresolved D. The CDR3 is 14 amino acids. Trimming removed 2 bases at V and 2 bases at J, with 10 bases between. Per germline, CDR1 KGHSH and CDR2 LQKENI.

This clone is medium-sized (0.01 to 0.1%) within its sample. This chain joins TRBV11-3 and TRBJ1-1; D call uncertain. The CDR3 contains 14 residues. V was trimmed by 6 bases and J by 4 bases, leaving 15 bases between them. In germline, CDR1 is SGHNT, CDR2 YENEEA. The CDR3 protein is CASRRLERGTEAFF. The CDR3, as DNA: TGTGCCAGCAGACGATTAGAAAGAGGCACTGAAGCTTTCTTT.

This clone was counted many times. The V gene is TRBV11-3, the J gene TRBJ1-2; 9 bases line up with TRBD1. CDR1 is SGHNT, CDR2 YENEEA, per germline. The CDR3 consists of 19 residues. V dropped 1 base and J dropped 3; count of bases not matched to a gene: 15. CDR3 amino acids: CASSLVRGGTGTVDYGYTF. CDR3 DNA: TGTGCCAGCAGCTTAGTCCGCGGCGGGACAGGGACAGTTGACTATGGCTACACCTTC.

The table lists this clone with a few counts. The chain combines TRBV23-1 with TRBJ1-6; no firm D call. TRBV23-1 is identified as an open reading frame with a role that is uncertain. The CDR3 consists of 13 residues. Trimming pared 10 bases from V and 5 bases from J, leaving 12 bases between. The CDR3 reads CATSGRNNSPLHF. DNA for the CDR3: TGCGCCACCTCCGGACGGAATAATTCACCCCTCCACTTT.

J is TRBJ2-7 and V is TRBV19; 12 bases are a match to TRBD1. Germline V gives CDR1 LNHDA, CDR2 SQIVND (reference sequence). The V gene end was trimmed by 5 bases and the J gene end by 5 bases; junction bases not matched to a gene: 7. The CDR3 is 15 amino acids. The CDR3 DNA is TGTGCCAGTAGTCATCCGGGACAGGGGGCCCACGAGCAGTACTTC. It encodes CASSHPGQGAHEQYF.

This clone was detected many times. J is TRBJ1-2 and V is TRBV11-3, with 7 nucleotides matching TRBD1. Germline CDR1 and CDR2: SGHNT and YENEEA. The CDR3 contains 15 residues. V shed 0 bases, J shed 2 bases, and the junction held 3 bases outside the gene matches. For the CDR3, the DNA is TGTGCCAGCAGCTTAGAGGGACAGCTAAACTATGGCTACACCTTC. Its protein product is CASSLEGQLNYGYTF.

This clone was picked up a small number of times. The CDR3 spells CASSYSGTIAKNIQYF. The CDR3 DNA follows: TGTGCCAGCAGTTACTCGGGTACGATAGCCAAAAACATTCAGTACTTC. J is TRBJ2-4 and V is TRBV6-8; no reliable D call. V shed 0 bases and J shed 0 bases, with 9 bases lying between them. Germline lookup yields CDR1 MNHGY and CDR2 SAAAGT. The CDR3 contains 16 residues.

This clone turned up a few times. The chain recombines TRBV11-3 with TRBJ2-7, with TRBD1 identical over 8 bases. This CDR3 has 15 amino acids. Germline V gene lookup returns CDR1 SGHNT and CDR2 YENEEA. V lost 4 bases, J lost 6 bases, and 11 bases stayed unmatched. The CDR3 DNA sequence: TGTGCCAGCAGCTCGTCGGACAGGGTGATGGTCGAGCAGTACTTC. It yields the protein CASSSSDRVMVEQYF.

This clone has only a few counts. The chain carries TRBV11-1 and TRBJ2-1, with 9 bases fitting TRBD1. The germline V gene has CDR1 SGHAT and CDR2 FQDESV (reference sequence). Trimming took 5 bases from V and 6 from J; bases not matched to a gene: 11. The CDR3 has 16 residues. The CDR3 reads CASSQGDRALGNEQFF. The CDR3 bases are TGTGCCAGCAGCCAAGGGGACAGGGCCCTTGGCAATGAGCAGTTCTTC.

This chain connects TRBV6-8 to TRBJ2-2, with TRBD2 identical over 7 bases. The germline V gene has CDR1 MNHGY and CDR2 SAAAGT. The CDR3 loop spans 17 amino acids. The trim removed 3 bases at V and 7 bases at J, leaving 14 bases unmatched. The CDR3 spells CASSYVRRVGGSGELFF. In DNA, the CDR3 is TGTGCCAGCAGTTATGTTCGAAGGGTTGGCGGGAGCGGGGAGCTGTTTTTT.

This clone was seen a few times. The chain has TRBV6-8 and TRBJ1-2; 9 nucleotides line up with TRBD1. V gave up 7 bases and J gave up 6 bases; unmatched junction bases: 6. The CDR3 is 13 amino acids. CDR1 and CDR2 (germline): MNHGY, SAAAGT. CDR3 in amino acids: CASKLGTGNGYTF. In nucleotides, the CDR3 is TGTGCCAGCAAACTTGGGACAGGGAATGGCTACACCTTC.

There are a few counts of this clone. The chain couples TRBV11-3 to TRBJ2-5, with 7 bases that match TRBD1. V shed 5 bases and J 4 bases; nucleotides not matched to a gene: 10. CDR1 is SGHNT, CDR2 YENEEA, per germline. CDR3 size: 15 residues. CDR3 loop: CASSHKSDRVETQYF. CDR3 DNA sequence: TGTGCCAGCAGCCATAAAAGCGACAGGGTAGAGACCCAGTACTTC.

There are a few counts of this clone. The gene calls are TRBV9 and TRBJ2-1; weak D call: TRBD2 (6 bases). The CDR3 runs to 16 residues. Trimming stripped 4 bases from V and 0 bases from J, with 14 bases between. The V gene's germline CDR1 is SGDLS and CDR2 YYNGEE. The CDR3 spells CASSHGTPNSYNEQFF. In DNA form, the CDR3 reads TGTGCCAGCAGCCACGGGACTCCTAACTCCTACAATGAGCAGTTCTTC.

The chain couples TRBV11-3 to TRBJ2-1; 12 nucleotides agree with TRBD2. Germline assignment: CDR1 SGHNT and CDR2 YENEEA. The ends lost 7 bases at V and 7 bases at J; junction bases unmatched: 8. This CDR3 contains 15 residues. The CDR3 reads CASTSSGGAWNEQFF. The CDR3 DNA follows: TGTGCCAGCACCTCTAGCGGGGGGGCCTGGAATGAGCAGTTCTTC.

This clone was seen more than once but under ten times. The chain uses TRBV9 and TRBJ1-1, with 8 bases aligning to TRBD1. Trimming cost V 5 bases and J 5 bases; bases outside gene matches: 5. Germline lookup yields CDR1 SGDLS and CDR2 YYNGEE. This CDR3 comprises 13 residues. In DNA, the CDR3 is TGTGCCAGCAGGGCGACAGGGGAAACTGAAGCTTTCTTT. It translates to CASRATGETEAFF.

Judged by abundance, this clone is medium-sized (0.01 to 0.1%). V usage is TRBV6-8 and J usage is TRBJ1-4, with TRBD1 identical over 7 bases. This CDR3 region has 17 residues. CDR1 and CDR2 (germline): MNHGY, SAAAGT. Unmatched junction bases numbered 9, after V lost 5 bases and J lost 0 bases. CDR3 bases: TGTGCCAGCAGTCGCAGGGGGATTGGTTCAACTAATGAAAAACTGTTTTTT. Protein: CASSRRGIGSTNEKLFF.

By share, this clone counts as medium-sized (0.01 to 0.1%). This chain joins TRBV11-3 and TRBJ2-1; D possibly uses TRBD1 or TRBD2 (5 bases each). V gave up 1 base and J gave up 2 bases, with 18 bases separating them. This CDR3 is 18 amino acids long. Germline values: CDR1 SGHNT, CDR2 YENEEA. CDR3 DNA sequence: TGTGCCAGCAGCTTAGGTCTGGACTGGAAGGGACCCTACAATGAGCAGTTCTTC. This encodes CASSLGLDWKGPYNEQFF.

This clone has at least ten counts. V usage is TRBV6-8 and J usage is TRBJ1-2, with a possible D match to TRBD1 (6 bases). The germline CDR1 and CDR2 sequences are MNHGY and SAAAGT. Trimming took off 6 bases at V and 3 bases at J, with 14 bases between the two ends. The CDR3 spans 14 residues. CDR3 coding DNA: TGTGCCAGCAGGTTCGGACAGTCAGACTATGGCTACACCTTC. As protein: CASRFGQSDYGYTF.